This passage covers 19 T cell receptor beta chains from one sample sequenced in a study of OX40 agonist ivuxolimab in advanced cancers. Profiling relied on immunoSEQ multiplex PCR, and the TCRdb table lists in-frame clones only, not all of them. The sample consists of about 64,000 clones, approximately 82% of them appearing once. The source was CD4+ or CD8+ T cells sorted from blood, collected in a trial of the OX40 agonist ivuxolimab. The origin of the receptors is an adult with an advanced solid tumor such as melanoma, head and neck, liver or kidney cancer.

The chain employs TRBV7-3 and TRBJ2-5; 9 nucleotides line up with TRBD2. Matching the DNA end better, TRBJ2-7 makes the J call doubtful. The germline CDR1 and CDR2 sequences are SGHTA and FQGTGA. The CDR3 has 17 amino acids. The CDR3 DNA sequence: TGTGCCAGCAGCTTACACCCCCTGGGCGGGGGGGCCCACGAGCAGTACTTC. It translates to CASSLHPLGGGAHEQYF.

CDR3 nucleotide sequence: TGCGCCAGCAGCTTCCAAGATAGCACAGATACGCAGTATTTT. This codes for CASSFQDSTDTQYF. V usage is TRBV5-1 and J usage is TRBJ2-3; unclear D gene. The CDR3 covers 14 residues. CDR1 and CDR2 (germline): SGHRS, YFSETQ. The V end was cut by 2 bases, the J end by 0 bases, with 7 bases between.

The chain couples TRBV6-5 to TRBJ1-4; no clear D gene. CDR1 and CDR2 (germline): MNHEY, SVGAGI. V dropped 2 bases and J dropped 0 bases, with 4 bases sitting between them. There are 14 residues in the CDR3. DNA for the CDR3: TGTGCCAGCAGTTACGCAGCAACTAATGAAAAACTGTTTTTT. Its translation: CASSYAATNEKLFF.

This clone showed up just once. The J gene is TRBJ1-5, the V gene TRBV7-9, with a weak D call TRBD1 (6 bases). Per the germline V gene, CDR1 is SEHNR and CDR2 is FQNEAQ (reference sequence). The CDR3 has 15 residues. V was pared by 5 bases and J by 6 bases, with 17 bases between. The CDR3 coding sequence is TGTGCCAGCAGCAGTATGGGGGGCATAGGTCAGCCCCAGCATTTT. Translating gives CASSSMGGIGQPQHF.

This clone was detected a few times. The chain joins TRBV19 to TRBJ2-5; 8 positions agree with TRBD2. The trim removed 7 bases at V and 4 bases at J, leaving 8 bases unmatched. This CDR3 has 14 residues. CDR1 is LNHDA and CDR2 is SQIVND in the germline V gene (reference sequence). CDR3 protein: CASMPSGGGETQYF. The CDR3 coding sequence is TGTGCCAGTATGCCATCCGGGGGGGGAGAGACCCAGTACTTC. Full variable domain (missing parts from reference TRBV19 and TRBJ2-5): DGGITQSPKYLFRKEGQNVTLSCEQNLNHDAMYWYRQDPGQGLRLIYYSQIVNDFQKGDIAEGYSVSREKKESFPLTVTSAQKNPTAFYLCASMPSGGGETQYFGPGTRLLVL.

This clone was recorded a few times. Other DNA sequences in this sample translate to the same CDR3. The chain recombines TRBV19 with TRBJ1-5; 7 nucleotides match TRBD1. The CDR3 sequence is 13 residues long. V lost 9 bases and J lost 2; bases outside the gene matches: 4. In germline, CDR1 is LNHDA, CDR2 SQIVND (reference sequence). CDR3: CASLDRGNQPQHF. The CDR3 bases are TGTGCCAGCCTTGACAGGGGCAATCAGCCCCAGCATTTT.

The genes are TRBV9 and TRBJ2-4, with unresolved D. Trimming removed 3 bases from V and 5 bases from J, with 15 bases in between. Germline CDR1 reads SGDLS; CDR2 reads YYNGEE. This CDR3 comprises 15 residues. CDR3 DNA: TGTGCCAGCAGCGGCTACGGTCTTAGGGAAAACATTCAGTACTTC. Protein sequence: CASSGYGLRENIQYF.

The V call is TRBV7-2, the J call TRBJ2-1; D is possibly TRBD2 (6 bases). Trimming took 1 base from V and 11 from J, leaving 15 bases between them. The CDR3 totals 14 residues. The V gene's germline CDR1 is SGHTA and CDR2 FQGNSA. The CDR3 protein is CASSLEYSRGKQFF. CDR3 nucleotide sequence: TGTGCCAGCAGCTTAGAGTATTCACGCGGGAAGCAGTTCTTC.

This clone was found many times. The chain joins TRBV6-5 to TRBJ1-5; 7 nucleotides agree with TRBD1. This CDR3 region has 13 residues. Germline V gene lookup returns CDR1 MNHEY and CDR2 SVGAGI. After removal of 8 bases from V and 8 bases from J, the junction contained 9 bases not matched to a gene. The DNA of the CDR3 is TGTGCCAGCTCTAGACAGGGCCGGGAGCCCCAGCATTTT. This translates into CASSRQGREPQHF.

In its sample, this clone is medium-sized. At one boundary the junction diverges from the germline segment, which might be a read error. V gene TRBV10-3 combines with J gene TRBJ2-2; 9 bases align to TRBD1. This CDR3 is 16 amino acids long. Looked up from germline, CDR1 is ENHRY and CDR2 is SYGVKD. The CDR3 sequence is CAIRESGQGPAGELFF. CDR3 DNA: TGTGCCATCAGGGAGTCTGGACAGGGGCCAGCCGGGGAGCTGTTTTTT.

The chain joins TRBV7-3 to TRBJ2-2, with a weak D call TRBD2 (6 bases). Germline CDR1 reads SGHTA; CDR2 reads FQGTGA. CDR3 size: 12 residues. The ends were cut back, 5 bases at V and 7 bases at J, with 8 bases in the middle. The CDR3 DNA reads as TGTGCCAGCAGCGAAGCGGGCGGGGAGCTGTTTTTT. Translation gives CASSEAGGELFF.

V gene TRBV11-3 combines with J gene TRBJ1-6; D might be TRBD1 (6 bases). Germline values: CDR1 SGHNT, CDR2 YENEEA. With 5 bases removed from V and 8 bases from J, the gap between germline ends came to 16 bases. The CDR3 runs to 15 residues. In DNA form, the CDR3 reads TGTGCCAGCAGCCTGTGGGGGCAGGGACATTCACCCCTCCACTTT. Its protein product is CASSLWGQGHSPLHF.

This rearrangement joins TRBV10-3 to TRBJ1-6; the match to TRBD1 covers 9 bases. J gave up 6 bases and V 8 bases, and 5 bases lay outside the gene matches. CDR1 and CDR2 from the germline V gene are ENHRY and SYGVKD. The length of the CDR3 is 14 residues. The CDR3 spells CAIRLGQGNSPLHF. CDR3 nucleotides: TGTGCCATCCGGTTGGGACAGGGTAATTCACCCCTCCACTTT.

This rearrangement joins TRBV4-3 to TRBJ1-4; TRBD1 aligns across 8 bases. The V segment lost 1 base and the J segment 2 bases; nucleotides outside the gene matches: 3. The germline gives CDR1 LGHNA, CDR2 YSLEER. The CDR3 contains 16 residues. In DNA form, the CDR3 reads TGCGCCAGCAGCCAAGGGACAGGGTTGACTAATGAAAAACTGTTTTTT. Its translation: CASSQGTGLTNEKLFF.

The V call is TRBV5-5, the J call TRBJ1-2, with 9 bases aligning to TRBD1. The V and J ends lost 4 bases and 2 bases, in that order; junction bases with no gene match: 6. The germline CDR1 and CDR2 sequences are SGHKS and YYEKEE (reference sequence). The length of the CDR3 is 15 residues. The CDR3 loop is CASSRRDRENYGYTF. CDR3 nucleotides: TGTGCCAGCAGCCGCCGGGACAGGGAAAACTATGGCTACACCTTC. The full variable domain, with the rest looked up from reference TRBV5-5 and TRBJ1-2, is DAGVTQSPTHLIKTRGQQVTLRCSPISGHKSVSWYQQVLGQGPQFIFQYYEKEERGRGNFPDRFSARQFPNYSSELNVNALLLGDSALYLCASSRRDRENYGYTFGSGTRLTVV.

The chain employs TRBV2 and TRBJ2-2; D gene unclear. Germline assignment: CDR1 SNHLY and CDR2 FYNNEI. V was cut by 6 bases and J by 4 bases, with 9 bases left in between. The CDR3 contains 13 residues. The CDR3 loop reads CASSLRVTGELFF. CDR3 nucleotide sequence: TGTGCCAGCAGCCTAAGAGTCACCGGGGAGCTGTTTTTT.

The chain carries TRBV29-1 and TRBJ1-5; 7 bases are a match to TRBD1. J lost 4 bases, V lost 6 bases, and 6 bases had no gene match. Germline assignment: CDR1 SQVTM and CDR2 ANQGSEA. The CDR3 runs to 13 residues. The CDR3, as DNA: TGCAGCGTGGGATGGGACAGAAATCAGCCCCAGCATTTT. Translated: CSVGWDRNQPQHF.

J is TRBJ1-2 and V is TRBV6-1, with a tentative D call TRBD1 (6 bases). Germline V CDR1 and CDR2: MNHNS, SASEGT. This CDR3 is built from 15 residues. V lost 6 bases to trimming and J lost 5 bases, with 19 bases between them. The CDR3 DNA is TGTGCCAGCAGCGTGAGTGCCGACAGGACTTATGGCTACACCTTC. Protein: CASSVSADRTYGYTF.

This sequence joins TRBV19 and TRBJ2-2, with 8 bases matching TRBD1. V lost 5 bases and J lost 2; bases outside the gene matches: 13. This CDR3 spans 18 amino acids. Germline V gene sequence: CDR1 LNHDA, CDR2 SQIVND (reference sequence). The DNA for the CDR3 is TGTGCCAGTAGTCCCTTTCACAGGGGGTTTGCCAACACCGGGGAGCTGTTTTTT. This gives the protein CASSPFHRGFANTGELFF.